Included here is one T cell receptor beta chain sequence, with context. The antigen remains undetermined. The data derive from a study of cytomegalovirus exposure and HLA in healthy donors. Study in general: The roughly 120 validation repertoires matched the roughly 650 first-cohort repertoires in platform, a later analysis reported.

Method: immunoSEQ multiplex PCR; TCRdb's copy keeps in-frame clones and lacks some. The repertoire holds tens of thousands of clones, with approximately 93% as singletons. Study-wide findings and caveats: Despite most TCR sequences being rare, some public TCRs occurred in many donors. Researchers counted around 170 TCR beta chains as cytomegalovirus-associated. Diagnosis of cytomegalovirus status made by the classifier reportedly showed high specificity and sensitivity.

CDR1 and CDR2 (germline): ENHRY, SYGVKD. The CDR3 is 15 residues long. V lost 6 bases, J lost 6 bases, and 18 bases lay in between. Sequenced sample: PBMCs. The chain carries TRBV10-3 and TRBJ2-1; no clear D gene. The clonotype comes from a woman aged 18-29 years in good health and CMV-seronegative. This chain's CDR3 is CAIRPSDAAANEQFF. The DNA of the CDR3 is TGTGCCATCAGACCCAGCGACGCGGCGGCCAATGAGCAGTTCTTC.